The 27 T cell receptor beta chains below were found in one sample sequenced in a study of OX40 agonist ivuxolimab in advanced cancers. The protocol was immunoSEQ multiplex PCR, while the TCRdb copy is restricted to in-frame clones and leaves out a portion. Of under 95,000 clones in the sample, about 88% were seen once. The specimen comprised CD4+ or CD8+ T cells sorted from blood, sampled in a trial of the OX40 agonist ivuxolimab. The receptor source for this set is an adult with an advanced solid tumor such as melanoma, head and neck, liver or kidney cancer.

This chain connects TRBV27 to TRBJ1-1; TRBD1 might be the D (5 bases). V was cut by 3 bases and J by 3 bases, with 17 bases left in between. Germline lookup yields CDR1 MNHEY and CDR2 SMNVEV (reference sequence). The CDR3 loop spans 16 amino acids. The CDR3 protein is CASSFLSGRVYTEAFF. CDR3 DNA: TGTGCCAGCAGTTTCCTCTCAGGGCGGGTCTACACTGAAGCTTTCTTT.

The rearrangement links TRBV27 to TRBJ2-2; no reliable D call. V shed 2 bases and J shed 5 bases, with 9 bases lying between them. From germline, CDR1 is MNHEY and CDR2 SMNVEV (reference sequence). The CDR3 contains 14 residues. In DNA, the CDR3 is TGTGCCAGCAGTTTAATGTCCACGACCGGGGAGCTGTTTTTT. It codes for CASSLMSTTGELFF.

The genes are TRBV28 and TRBJ2-3; 9 bases agree with TRBD2. Germline V lookup: CDR1 MDHEN, CDR2 SYDVKM. The CDR3 runs 17 residues. V dropped 2 bases and J dropped 6; count of bases not matched to a gene: 12. The CDR3 protein is CASSLRSGTSPWDTQYF. CDR3 coding DNA: TGTGCCAGCAGTTTACGGTCCGGGACTAGCCCCTGGGATACGCAGTATTTT.

The rearrangement uses TRBV19 and TRBJ1-5, with D perhaps TRBD1 (6 bases). The CDR3 runs 15 residues. V was clipped by 2 bases and J by 2 bases, with 10 bases between them. Germline values: CDR1 LNHDA, CDR2 SQIVND (reference sequence). The CDR3 spells CASSIRQEGNQPQHF. CDR3 coding DNA: TGTGCCAGTAGTATAAGACAGGAGGGCAATCAGCCCCAGCATTTT.

The CDR3 loop is CASSPLTGATMNTEAFF. CDR3 DNA: TGTGCCAGCTCACCCCTTACAGGAGCTACTATGAACACTGAAGCTTTCTTT. The V and J genes are TRBV18 and TRBJ1-1; the D gene is possibly TRBD1 (5 bases). CDR1 is KGHSH and CDR2 is LQKENI in the germline V gene. Trimming stripped 3 bases from V and 0 bases from J, with 17 bases between. This CDR3 has 17 amino acids. The whole variable domain, filled in from reference TRBV18 and TRBJ1-1, reads NAGVMQNPRHLVRRRGQEARLRCSPMKGHSHVYWYRQLPEEGLKFMVYLQKENIIDESGMPKERFSAEFPKEGPSILRIQQVVRGDSAAYFCASSPLTGATMNTEAFFGQGTRLTVV.

The chain has TRBV18 and TRBJ2-1; TRBD2 matches 7 bases. After removal of 3 bases from V and 2 bases from J, the junction contained 4 bases not matched to a gene. Per germline, CDR1 KGHSH and CDR2 LQKENI. The CDR3 is made up of 15 amino acids. CDR3 region: CASSPGSGTYNEQFF. Written as DNA, the CDR3 is TGTGCCAGCTCACCGGGGAGCGGGACCTACAATGAGCAGTTCTTC.

The rearrangement links TRBV11-2 to TRBJ2-7; TRBD1 matches at 9 bases. CDR3 length equals 13 residues. Unmatched junction bases numbered 4, after V lost 1 base and J lost 9 bases. Looked up from germline, CDR1 is SGHAT and CDR2 is FQNNGV. CDR3: CASSLGGQGRQYF. DNA of the CDR3: TGTGCCAGCAGCTTAGGGGGACAGGGTCGGCAGTACTTC.

The genes are TRBV9 and TRBJ2-3; 9 bases are shared with TRBD2. Trimming removed 6 bases from V and 1 base from J; junction bases left unmatched: 3. This CDR3 is 14 amino acids long. CDR1 and CDR2 (germline): SGDLS, YYNGEE. The CDR3 DNA follows: TGTGCCAGCACGCGACTAGCGGGCACAGATACGCAGTATTTT. Protein: CASTRLAGTDTQYF.

The rearrangement links TRBV5-4 to TRBJ2-5; D uncertain. Trimming cost V 3 bases and J 5 bases, with 17 bases left between them. Germline V gene lookup returns CDR1 SGHNT and CDR2 YYREEE (reference sequence). The CDR3 loop spans 15 amino acids. CDR3 coding DNA: TGTGCCAGCAGCTCCCCTGGGTTCGGTTCGGAGACCCAGTACTTC. Its translation is CASSSPGFGSETQYF.

This clone has just one count. The chain couples TRBV10-3 to TRBJ2-3; perhaps TRBD2 as D (6 bases). This CDR3 is 15 amino acids long. Germline V gives CDR1 ENHRY, CDR2 SYGVKD. V lost 6 bases and J lost 4, with 17 bases in between. CDR3: CAISGTARDSDTQYF. CDR3 coding DNA: TGTGCCATCAGCGGGACGGCGCGGGATTCAGATACGCAGTATTTT.

This rearrangement joins TRBV9 to TRBJ2-1; 10 bases are a match to TRBD2. The CDR3 contains 16 residues. V shed 4 bases and J 13 bases; nucleotides not matched to a gene: 17. Germline loops: CDR1 SGDLS, CDR2 YYNGEE. CDR3 in DNA: TGTGCCAGCAGCCAGGGGGGGGCTAGCGGGAGAGTAGAACAGTTCTTC. Protein product: CASSQGGASGRVEQFF.

The chain recombines TRBV4-1 with TRBJ2-7; D might be TRBD2 (5 bases). V was clipped by 1 base and J by 1 base, with 14 bases between them. The CDR3 covers 16 residues. Looked up from germline, CDR1 is MGHRA and CDR2 is YSYEKL. CDR3 in DNA: TGCGCCAGCAGCCAAGTACGGACTGCGCGGTCCTACGAGCAGTACTTC. Encoded protein: CASSQVRTARSYEQYF.

The chain employs TRBV7-2 and TRBJ2-7, with TRBD2 identical over 13 bases. The CDR3 covers 15 residues. V was clipped by 5 bases and J by 3 bases; unmatched bases: 4. The V gene's germline CDR1 is SGHTA and CDR2 FQGNSA. The CDR3 protein is CASSQGLAGIYEQYF. The DNA for the CDR3 is TGTGCCAGCAGCCAGGGACTAGCGGGGATCTACGAGCAGTACTTC.

This rearrangement joins TRBV6-1 to TRBJ1-2; 7 nucleotides align to TRBD1. This CDR3 is built from 15 residues. Germline V gene data show CDR1 as MNHNS and CDR2 as SASEGT. V lost 5 bases, J lost 1 base, and 7 bases stayed unmatched. CDR3 DNA sequence: TGTGCCAGCAGTCCCGGGACAGCGGTTAACTATGGCTACACCTTC. Encoded protein: CASSPGTAVNYGYTF.

This clone was counted once. The gene calls are TRBV7-2 and TRBJ1-1; 7 nucleotides match TRBD1. This CDR3 is built from 15 residues. The V gene end was trimmed by 5 bases and the J gene end by 10 bases; junction bases not matched to a gene: 16. CDR1 is SGHTA and CDR2 is FQGNSA in the germline V gene. The CDR3 nucleotides are TGTGCCAGCAGCCGGTTAGGAGGGGGCTTAGGGAGAGCTTTCTTT. Its protein is CASSRLGGGLGRAFF.

The chain links TRBV28 to TRBJ2-7; a possible D gene is TRBD1 (6 bases). The germline V gene has CDR1 MDHEN and CDR2 SYDVKM. Between the trimmed V and J ends, which lost 8 bases and 2 bases, there was a span of 16 bases. The CDR3 runs 14 residues. The CDR3 bases are TGTGCCAGCGGAAACAGGGTTCGGACCTACGAGCAGTACTTC. This encodes CASGNRVRTYEQYF.

This chain uses TRBV6-5 with TRBJ1-3; D is undetermined. V was shortened by 0 bases and J by 2 bases, with 5 bases between the two germline ends. The CDR3 contains 14 residues. Germline V lookup: CDR1 MNHEY, CDR2 SVGAGI. DNA of the CDR3: TGTGCCAGCAGTTACTCAGGGACTGGAAACACCATATATTTT. Translation: CASSYSGTGNTIYF.

This chain links TRBV6-1 with TRBJ2-7, with TRBD2 matching over 7 bases. V trimming: 1 base; J trimming: 3 bases; junction bases outside the gene matches: 3. In germline, CDR1 is MNHNS, CDR2 SASEGT. The CDR3 has 14 residues. The CDR3 reads CASSEGGSYYEQYF. The CDR3, as DNA: TGTGCCAGCAGTGAAGGCGGGAGTTACTACGAGCAGTACTTC.

Only a few counts were recorded for this clone. This rearrangement joins TRBV18 to TRBJ1-1, with TRBD1 as a possible D gene (5 bases). The V end lost 2 bases, the J end lost 1 base, and 8 bases lay between the germline ends. The CDR3 sequence is 14 residues long. Per the germline V gene, CDR1 is KGHSH and CDR2 is LQKENI. The CDR3 DNA reads TGTGCCAGCTCACCATCCACAGGGAACACTGAAGCTTTCTTT. The encoded protein is CASSPSTGNTEAFF.

This clone was found a few times. This sequence joins TRBV7-6 and TRBJ1-1; D is unclear. Between the trimmed V and J ends, which lost 3 bases and 0 bases, there was a span of 5 bases. Germline lookup yields CDR1 SGHVS and CDR2 FNYEAQ. The CDR3 contains 13 residues. Here the CDR3 reads CASSLQMNTEAFF. As DNA, the CDR3 is TGTGCCAGCAGCTTGCAAATGAACACTGAAGCTTTCTTT.

In this sample, this clone turned up once. The chain carries TRBV19 and TRBJ2-2, with 11 bases identical to TRBD2. CDR1 LNHDA and CDR2 SQIVND come from the germline V gene (reference sequence). V dropped 5 bases and J dropped 4; count of bases not matched to a gene: 6. The CDR3 is 16 amino acids. Written as DNA, the CDR3 is TGTGCCAGTAGTCCCGGCCTAGCGGGAGGCACCGGGGAGCTGTTTTTT. Translating it yields CASSPGLAGGTGELFF.

J is TRBJ2-5 and V is TRBV7-2; 7 nucleotides line up with TRBD1. Germline CDR1 SGHTA, CDR2 FQGNSA. The junction had 9 bases not matched to a gene; V was cut back by 4 bases and J by 4 bases. CDR3 size: 15 residues. CDR3 bases: TGTGCCAGCAGCTCGATCACAGGGGACAGAGAGACCCAGTACTTC. Amino acid sequence: CASSSITGDRETQYF.

This clone appeared once. This rearrangement joins TRBV19 to TRBJ2-1, with D hard to call. V lost 3 bases and J lost 5, with 8 bases in between. Germline CDR1 and CDR2: LNHDA and SQIVND (reference sequence). The CDR3 has 13 residues. CDR3 nucleotide sequence: TGTGCCAGTAGTATTGAATCGGACAATGAGCAGTTCTTC. This encodes CASSIESDNEQFF.

V gene TRBV6-1 combines with J gene TRBJ2-5, with D maybe TRBD1 (6 bases). The V end lost 8 bases, the J end lost 3 bases, and 13 bases lay between the germline ends. Germline V lookup: CDR1 MNHNS, CDR2 SASEGT. The CDR3 has 13 amino acids. The CDR3 protein is CASVRGSEETQYF. The CDR3 coding sequence is TGTGCCAGCGTAAGGGGGAGTGAAGAGACCCAGTACTTC.

The chain links TRBV6-1 to TRBJ1-3; 7 positions agree with TRBD1. J lost 7 bases, V lost 3 bases, and 9 bases had no gene match. Looked up from germline, CDR1 is MNHNS and CDR2 is SASEGT. This CDR3 spans 15 amino acids. The CDR3 is CASSDQPTGLNTIYF. Here the CDR3 DNA reads TGTGCCAGCAGTGACCAACCGACAGGGTTGAACACCATATATTTT.

This clone came up a few times. The chain uses TRBV6-1 and TRBJ2-6, with unresolved D. CDR3 length: 14 residues. V lost 5 bases and J 0 bases, leaving 5 bases between the germline ends. Germline V gene sequence: CDR1 MNHNS, CDR2 SASEGT. The CDR3 DNA is TGTGCCAGCAGTCACGACTCTGGGGCCAACGTCCTGACTTTC. Translation gives CASSHDSGANVLTF.

This clone was picked up a small number of times. The CDR3 bases are TGTGCCAGCAGCTCCCCCCCAGTGCCGGATTCCTATGGCTACACCTTC. The encoded protein is CASSSPPVPDSYGYTF. This chain uses TRBV7-9 with TRBJ1-2; D remains unclear. This CDR3 region has 16 residues. Trimming shortened V by 4 bases and J by 4 bases, and 19 bases separated the two germline ends. Looked up from germline, CDR1 is SEHNR and CDR2 is FQNEAQ (reference sequence).